The 21 T cell receptor beta chains below all came from one sample that was sequenced in a study of spatial heterogeneity in lung cancer. Study-level results: Mutation counts in tumors were tracked by counts of expanded intratumoral alpha and beta TCRs.

No antigen has been identified for these receptors. As for time point: sample taken at primary tumor resection. TCRdb re-called the 5' RACE reads with MiXCR, one entry per CDR3 protein. Found here are some 21,000 distinct CDR3 sequences, roughly 6.5% of them singletons; the top ten hold 9% to 12%. The sequencing here drew on lung tumor tissue, taken at surgery. These receptors came from a male donor with early-stage non-small cell lung cancer.

This clonotype occurred many times. The chain uses TRBV2 and TRBJ2-3, with 13 bases identical to TRBD2. The CDR3 length is 18 residues. V trimming: 5 bases; J trimming: 0 bases; junction bases outside the gene matches: 8. Germline CDR1 SNHLY, CDR2 FYNNEI. The CDR3 spells CASSSTSGGPSSTDTQYF. In DNA, the CDR3 is TGTGCCAGCAGTTCGACTAGCGGGGGGCCGTCCAGCACAGATACGCAGTATTTT.

This clonotype was counted between two and nine times. The chain is built from TRBV20-1 and TRBJ2-1, with TRBD2 identical over 8 bases. CDR1 is DFQATT, CDR2 SNEGSKA, per germline (reference sequence). V gave up 4 bases and J gave up 1 base; unmatched junction bases: 6. The CDR3 has 15 amino acids. The CDR3 DNA sequence: TGCAGTGCTAAAAGCGGGAGTCGATCCTACAATGAGCAGTTCTTC. This codes for CSAKSGSRSYNEQFF.

The chain joins TRBV5-1 to TRBJ2-1, with D perhaps matching TRBD2 (5 bases). Between the trimmed V and J ends, which lost 2 bases and 5 bases, there was a span of 8 bases. Germline-derived CDR1 and CDR2 are SGHRS and YFSETQ. The CDR3 loop spans 13 amino acids. The CDR3 nucleotides are TGCGCCAGCAGCTTTGCTAGCCACAATGAGCAGTTCTTC. Its translation is CASSFASHNEQFF.

This clonotype showed up many times. The rearrangement uses TRBV20-1 and TRBJ2-3; tentatively, D is TRBD1 (6 bases). This CDR3 has 14 amino acids. V shed 1 base and J shed 3 bases, with 11 bases lying between them. Germline V gene sequence: CDR1 DFQATT, CDR2 SNEGSKA (reference sequence). The CDR3 spells CSARVSRGTDTQYF. CDR3 DNA: TGCAGTGCTAGAGTAAGCAGGGGTACAGATACGCAGTATTTT.

The table lists this clonotype with many counts. J is TRBJ2-1 and V is TRBV6-6, with TRBD2 matching 8 bases. The germline V gene encodes CDR1 MNHNY and CDR2 SVGAGI (reference sequence). The V segment lost 5 bases and the J segment 9 bases; nucleotides outside the gene matches: 12. This CDR3 has 15 amino acids. CDR3 loop: CASSPSGGVSGEQFF. The CDR3 bases are TGTGCCAGCAGTCCGAGCGGGGGCGTTTCCGGTGAGCAGTTCTTC.

This clonotype was seen ten or more times. The V and J genes are TRBV7-9 and TRBJ1-5; D uncertain. The germline CDR1 and CDR2 sequences are SEHNR and FQNEAQ (reference sequence). The V and J ends lost 4 bases and 6 bases respectively, with 7 bases between them. This CDR3 region has 12 residues. In DNA, the CDR3 is TGTGCCAGCAGCTCAGGCCCTCAGCCCCAGCATTTT. This gives the protein CASSSGPQPQHF.

This clonotype was recorded at least ten times. This chain connects TRBV28 to TRBJ1-2; TRBD1 might be the D (5 bases). The ends were cut back, 10 bases at V and 2 bases at J, with 20 bases in the middle. The CDR3 contains 15 residues. Germline values: CDR1 MDHEN, CDR2 SYDVKM. CDR3 DNA: TGTGCCACCAAGTTTACGGGACTGACGAACTATGGCTACACCTTC. Residues: CATKFTGLTNYGYTF.

This clonotype appeared a few times. The CDR3 region is CASSYTGDSNQPQHF. The CDR3 coding sequence is TGTGCCAGCAGTTATACAGGGGATAGCAATCAGCCCCAGCATTTT. The chain is built from TRBV6-1 and TRBJ1-5; 7 positions agree with TRBD1. V shed 5 bases, J shed 0 bases, and the junction held 4 bases outside the gene matches. The CDR3 contains 15 residues. Looked up from germline, CDR1 is MNHNS and CDR2 is SASEGT.

This clonotype showed up many times. The CDR3 region has the DNA TGCGCCAGCAGCCGAAATATCCCGGACAGGACGGCGACATATACGCAGTATTTT. It yields the protein CASSRNIPDRTATYTQYF. The chain couples TRBV5-1 to TRBJ2-3, with TRBD1 identical over 7 bases. The CDR3 runs 18 residues. The V gene's germline CDR1 is SGHRS and CDR2 YFSETQ. V lost 4 bases, J lost 7 bases, and 21 bases stayed unmatched.

This clonotype was picked up many times. J is TRBJ2-1 and V is TRBV7-2, with D tentatively TRBD1 (6 bases). The CDR3 contains 14 residues. V was cut by 4 bases and J by 4 bases, with 11 bases left in between. Per germline, CDR1 SGHTA and CDR2 FQGNSA. The DNA for the CDR3 is TGTGCCAGCAGCTGGGACATCTCATACAATGAGCAGTTCTTC. It codes for CASSWDISYNEQFF.

This clonotype has a handful of counts. This chain joins TRBV29-1 and TRBJ2-7, with 7 bases matching TRBD1. The germline V gene has CDR1 SQVTM and CDR2 ANQGSEA. Unmatched junction bases numbered 10, after V lost 6 bases and J lost 5 bases. CDR3 length equals 13 residues. The CDR3 DNA reads TGCAGCGTAGCTACGACAGGGAAGAACGAGCAGTACTTC. Translating gives CSVATTGKNEQYF.

This clonotype was recorded many times. The chain employs TRBV7-2 and TRBJ2-7; D not resolved. The length of the CDR3 is 13 residues. Germline-derived CDR1 and CDR2 are SGHTA and FQGNSA. The V and J ends lost 0 bases and 6 bases respectively, with 9 bases between them. The CDR3 reads CASSLASNFEQYF. The CDR3 DNA reads as TGTGCCAGCAGCTTAGCGAGTAACTTCGAGCAGTACTTC.

This clonotype was counted many times. The chain couples TRBV20-1 to TRBJ2-3; 12 nucleotides match TRBD2. The CDR3 has 13 amino acids. Per germline, CDR1 DFQATT and CDR2 SNEGSKA (reference sequence). V shed 2 bases and J 9 bases; nucleotides not matched to a gene: 3. DNA for the CDR3: TGCAGTGCTAGACAAGGACTAGCGGGGACGCAGTATTTT. Residues: CSARQGLAGTQYF.

This clonotype came up many times. This sequence joins TRBV29-1 and TRBJ2-3; D possibly corresponds to TRBD2 (5 bases). Germline V gives CDR1 SQVTM, CDR2 ANQGSEA. The CDR3 contains 10 residues. The V end was cut by 4 bases, the J end by 10 bases, with 9 bases between. CDR3: CSVGGSAQYF. The CDR3 DNA follows: TGCAGCGTTGGAGGGAGCGCGCAGTATTTT.

In this sample, this clonotype turned up many times. The chain links TRBV12-3 or TRBV12-4 to TRBJ1-4, with 7 bases that match TRBD1. This CDR3 contains 13 residues. After removal of 7 bases from V and 8 bases from J, the junction contained 7 bases not matched to a gene. The chain's CDR3 is CASTQGVGEKLFF. As DNA, the CDR3 is TGTGCCAGCACCCAGGGGGTTGGGGAAAAACTGTTTTTT.

The chain is built from TRBV19 and TRBJ2-6, with TRBD1 matching 9 bases. The CDR3 has 19 residues. Trimming at V came to 2 bases and at J to 0 bases, leaving 8 bases not matched to a gene. The V gene's germline CDR1 is LNHDA and CDR2 SQIVND (reference sequence). CDR3 sequence reads: CASSINPGQGFSGANVLTF. The CDR3 DNA sequence: TGTGCCAGTAGTATAAACCCGGGACAGGGATTCTCTGGGGCCAACGTCCTGACTTTC.

This clonotype was counted at least ten times. The rearrangement uses TRBV5-1 and TRBJ2-5; 13 positions agree with TRBD2. Per germline, CDR1 SGHRS and CDR2 YFSETQ. The CDR3 has 16 amino acids. The V segment lost 4 bases and the J segment 5 bases; nucleotides outside the gene matches: 8. As DNA, the CDR3 is TGCGCCAGCAGCCCCGGACTAGCGGGGGCCCGGGAGACCCAGTACTTC. Protein product: CASSPGLAGARETQYF.

In its sample, this clonotype was seen many times. The chain joins TRBV9 to TRBJ2-1, with 9 bases lining up with TRBD2. J was trimmed by 6 bases and V by 0 bases; bases with no gene match: 1. Germline V gene data show CDR1 as SGDLS and CDR2 as YYNGEE. CDR3 size: 14 residues. The CDR3 DNA reads as TGTGCCAGCAGCGTAGTAGCGGGAGTCAATGAGCAGTTCTTC. It translates to CASSVVAGVNEQFF.

The gene calls are TRBV30 and TRBJ2-1; 9 bases fit TRBD2. J gave up 6 bases and V 7 bases, and 10 bases lay outside the gene matches. CDR1 is GTSNPN, CDR2 SVGIG, per germline (reference sequence). The CDR3 totals 14 residues. CDR3 region: CASPTAGGPNEQFF. For the CDR3, the DNA is TGTGCCTCCCCTACGGCGGGAGGGCCCAATGAGCAGTTCTTC.

This clonotype was seen at least ten times. The J gene is TRBJ1-5, the V gene TRBV24-1; TRBD1 agrees at 9 bases. There are 14 residues in the CDR3. Germline V CDR1 and CDR2: KGHDR, SFDVKD. V was pared by 4 bases and J by 7 bases, with 4 bases of the junction left unmatched. This CDR3 reads CATSDGQGRQPQHF. The CDR3 nucleotides read TGTGCCACCAGTGACGGACAGGGGCGACAGCCCCAGCATTTT.

This clonotype was observed at least ten times. V and J are TRBV6-1 and TRBJ1-3, with D unclear. The CDR3 is 13 residues long. Germline V gene lookup returns CDR1 MNHNS and CDR2 SASEGT. Between the trimmed V and J ends, which lost 1 base and 5 bases, there was a span of 6 bases. In nucleotides, the CDR3 is TGTGCCAGCAGTGAAGTTGGAAGAAACACCATATATTTT. Encoded protein: CASSEVGRNTIYF.